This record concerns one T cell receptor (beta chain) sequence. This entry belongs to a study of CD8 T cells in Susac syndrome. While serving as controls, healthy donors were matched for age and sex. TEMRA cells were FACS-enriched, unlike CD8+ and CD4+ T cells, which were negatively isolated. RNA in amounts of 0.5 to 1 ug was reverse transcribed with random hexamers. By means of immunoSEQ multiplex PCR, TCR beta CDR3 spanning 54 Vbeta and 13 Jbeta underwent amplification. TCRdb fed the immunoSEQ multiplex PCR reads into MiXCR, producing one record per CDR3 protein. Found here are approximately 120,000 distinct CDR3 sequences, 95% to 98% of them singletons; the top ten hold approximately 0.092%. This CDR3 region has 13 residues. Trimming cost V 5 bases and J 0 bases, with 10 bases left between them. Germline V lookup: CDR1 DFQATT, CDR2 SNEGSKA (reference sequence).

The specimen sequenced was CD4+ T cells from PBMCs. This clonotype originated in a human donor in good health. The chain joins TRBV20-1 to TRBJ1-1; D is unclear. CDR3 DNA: TGCAGTGCTGGTGGACTCATGAACACTGAAGCTTTCTTT. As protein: CSAGGLMNTEAFF.